The TCR beta chain under discussion was sequenced for a study of spatial heterogeneity in lung cancer. Study-wide points: One measure, the expanded intratumoral alpha and beta TCR count, tracked tumor mutation counts.

This clonotype has a count of ten or more. Its specificity is not known. This beta chain turned up in a library designed for alpha chains; as an off-target read, its abundance says little. V dropped 3 bases and J dropped 4; count of bases not matched to a gene: 17. CDR1 is KGHDR and CDR2 is SFDVKD in the germline V gene. The CDR3 covers 20 residues. Time point noted: sample taken at primary tumor resection. TCRs were sequenced from unsorted whole RNA of tumor, nontumor lung or PBMC. TCRdb reprocessed the 5' RACE reads via MiXCR and lists one record per CDR3 protein. The sample includes some 6,900 distinct CDR3 sequences, over 10% of them seen just once.

This TCR came from a male donor with early-stage non-small cell lung cancer. The sequences come from lung tumor tissue, collected at surgery. This chain links TRBV24-1 with TRBJ1-1; 12 nucleotides line up with TRBD1. For the CDR3, the DNA is TGTGCCACCAGTGATGCCGGGACAGGGGGCAAGATAAGTCGAGGCACTGAAGCTTTCTTT. This codes for CATSDAGTGGKISRGTEAFF.